This T cell receptor beta chain was recovered during a study of human T cells and chemical hapten exposure. This sample's time point: patch test 3, about 24 weeks after DPC sensitization. The treatment here: therapeutic diphenylcyclopropenone sensitization with weekly scalp DPC. Alopecia patients between 18 and 70 years old and suitable for DPC were used as donors. Total RNA was extracted from unfractionated whole blood. TCRdb reprocessed the RACE reads with MiXCR, giving one entry per CDR3 protein. The table has about 84,000 distinct CDR3 sequences, 10% to 12% seen once. The CDR3 sequence is 15 residues long. J lost 4 bases, V lost 5 bases, and 6 bases had no gene match. This clonotype showed up many times.

This rearrangement joins TRBV12-3 or TRBV12-4 to TRBJ1-3; TRBD1 matches 9 bases. This TCR derives from a woman between 45 and 60 years old with alopecia areata. Some clones in this sample may be carry-over from other donors' samples. Sequenced here: whole blood, sampled in connection with sensitization to the hapten diphenylcyclopropenone (DPC). CDR3 DNA sequence: TGTGCCAGCAGTCGGACAGGGGCAGGGGGAAACACCATATATTTT. Translation gives CASSRTGAGGNTIYF.